This is a list of T cell receptor beta chains from one sample in a study of siplizumab effects on memory and regulatory T cells. Repertoires were generated with immunoSEQ multiplex PCR, while TCRdb's copy carries only in-frame clones and drops some. Among 75,000 to 100,000 clones, around 94% were seen once, and the ten largest hold around 1.4%. The material sequenced was non-Treg CD4+ T cells sorted from blood. These receptors originate from a human donor in good health. Each CDR3 is given with its conserved first and last residue.

TRBV6-6	TRBJ1-2	CASSRQAGHSGYTF
TRBV2	TRBJ1-5	CASSLGRRYQPQHF
TRBV29-1	TRBJ2-5	CSVAPTGRGEETQYF
TRBV5-6	TRBJ1-6	CASSLSASSYNSPLHF
TRBV27	TRBJ1-2	CASSLLSGGGGYTF
TRBV5-1	TRBJ1-1	CASSLAGGEGTEAFF
TRBV9	TRBJ2-7	CASSVAVGGEQYF
TRBV28	TRBJ2-3	CASTTGTGTSTDTQYF
TRBV30	TRBJ1-5	CAWRPAASNQPQHF
TRBV19	TRBJ1-1	CASSGTTNTEAFF
TRBV29-1	TRBJ2-7	CSVRDAEQYF
TRBV25-1	TRBJ2-1	CASSEAQVSYNEQFF
TRBV19	TRBJ2-1	CASSLLSGTGQNNEQFF
TRBV9	TRBJ2-7	CASSHRGSTHEQYF
TRBV28	TRBJ2-1	CASKLWGREGNEQFF
TRBV6-5	TRBJ2-7	CASSSGSGGLGNEQYF
TRBV5-1	TRBJ2-1	CASSGGTTPPEQFF
TRBV28	TRBJ1-1	CASSLDGIEAFF
TRBV11-2	TRBJ1-1	CASSPLTGHQNTEAFF
TRBV29-1	TRBJ1-5	CSVGLGPNQPQHF
TRBV4-1	TRBJ2-6	CASSQSQGANSGANVLTF
TRBV5-6	TRBJ1-1	CASSRLGTEAFF
TRBV5-1	TRBJ2-7	CASSLGDRGSEYEQYF
TRBV27	TRBJ2-3	CASSFRLATDTQYF
TRBV7-9	TRBJ2-7	CASRSDRLALSYEQYF
TRBV18	TRBJ1-1	CASSGVTDSRTEAFF
TRBV9	TRBJ2-5	CASSVSGSQETQYF
TRBV14	TRBJ2-4	CASSQSWEEKNIQYF
TRBV27	TRBJ2-5	CASSTGTVGTQYF
TRBV6-5	TRBJ2-7	CASNFSSYEQYF
TRBV9	TRBJ1-3	CASSDRSSGNTIYF
TRBV14	TRBJ2-7	CASSRDRAYEQYF
TRBV28	TRBJ2-7	CASSSSGPYEQYF
TRBV5-6	TRBJ2-5	CASSRPQETQYF
TRBV19	TRBJ1-5	CASSIVQGAGNQPQHF
TRBV19	TRBJ2-5	CASSSRDRSWETQYF
TRBV19	TRBJ2-1	CASSTTGTRYPNEQFF
TRBV5-6	TRBJ1-2	CASSYYPDLFGYTF
TRBV6-1	TRBJ2-3	CASSFLSVEYF
TRBV9	TRBJ1-1	CASSRGHLNTEAFF
TRBV19	TRBJ2-2	CASNTGLGANTGELFF
TRBV30	TRBJ2-2	CAWSEGHTGELFF
TRBV19	TRBJ1-1	CASRIGTGSYTEAFF
TRBV4-2	TRBJ2-7	CASSQPESLREQYF
TRBV19	TRBJ1-2	CASYLGGDYGYTF
TRBV5-1	TRBJ1-2	CASSGGDGGYTF
TRBV6-1	TRBJ1-1	CASSRIKDTEAFF
TRBV5-1	TRBJ2-1	CASSADLYNEQFF
TRBV10-1	TRBJ2-2	CASSDSKNTGELFF
TRBV9	TRBJ1-2	CASSVGDTNYGYTF